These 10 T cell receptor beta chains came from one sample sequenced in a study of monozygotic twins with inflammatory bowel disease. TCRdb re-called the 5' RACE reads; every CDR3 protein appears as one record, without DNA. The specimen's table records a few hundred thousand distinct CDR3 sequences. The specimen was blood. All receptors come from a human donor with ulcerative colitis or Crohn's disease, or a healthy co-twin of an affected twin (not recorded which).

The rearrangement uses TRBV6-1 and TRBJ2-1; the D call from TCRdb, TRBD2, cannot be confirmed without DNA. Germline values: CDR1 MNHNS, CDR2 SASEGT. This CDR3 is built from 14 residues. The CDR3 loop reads CASRQTSNYNEQFF.

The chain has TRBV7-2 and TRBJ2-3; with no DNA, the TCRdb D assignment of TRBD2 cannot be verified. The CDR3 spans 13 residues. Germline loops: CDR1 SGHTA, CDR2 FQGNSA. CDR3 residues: CASSLGYEGTQYF.

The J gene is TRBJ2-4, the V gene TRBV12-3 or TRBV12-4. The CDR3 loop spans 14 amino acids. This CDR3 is CASSLLTEKNIQYF.

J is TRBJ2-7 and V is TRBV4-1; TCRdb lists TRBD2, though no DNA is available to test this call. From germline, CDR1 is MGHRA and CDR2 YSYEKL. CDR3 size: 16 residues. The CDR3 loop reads CASSQDRARSSYEQYF.

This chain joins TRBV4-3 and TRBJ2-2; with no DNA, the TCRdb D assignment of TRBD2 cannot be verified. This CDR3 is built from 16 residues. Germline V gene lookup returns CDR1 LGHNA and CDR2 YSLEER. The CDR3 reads CASSPSTSGRPGELFF.

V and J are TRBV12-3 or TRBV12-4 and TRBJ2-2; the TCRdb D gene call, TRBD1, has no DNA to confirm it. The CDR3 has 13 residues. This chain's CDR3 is CAHDRPNTGELFF.

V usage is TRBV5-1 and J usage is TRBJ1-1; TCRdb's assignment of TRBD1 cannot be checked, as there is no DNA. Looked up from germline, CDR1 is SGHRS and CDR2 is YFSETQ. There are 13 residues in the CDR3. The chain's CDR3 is CASSLPQGTEAFF.

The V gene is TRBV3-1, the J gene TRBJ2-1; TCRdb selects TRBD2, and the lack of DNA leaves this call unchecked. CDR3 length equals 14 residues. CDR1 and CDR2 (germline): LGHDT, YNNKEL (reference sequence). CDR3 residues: CASSQESSGVAEFF.

This CDR3 reads CSAGGLLVGDNEQFF. The gene calls are TRBV20-1 and TRBJ2-1. From germline, CDR1 is DFQATT and CDR2 SNEGSKA (reference sequence). This CDR3 is built from 15 residues.

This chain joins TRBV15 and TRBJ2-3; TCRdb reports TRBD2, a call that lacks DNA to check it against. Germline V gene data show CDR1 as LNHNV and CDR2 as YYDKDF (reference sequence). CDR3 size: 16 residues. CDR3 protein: CATSRGTSVDTDTQYF.